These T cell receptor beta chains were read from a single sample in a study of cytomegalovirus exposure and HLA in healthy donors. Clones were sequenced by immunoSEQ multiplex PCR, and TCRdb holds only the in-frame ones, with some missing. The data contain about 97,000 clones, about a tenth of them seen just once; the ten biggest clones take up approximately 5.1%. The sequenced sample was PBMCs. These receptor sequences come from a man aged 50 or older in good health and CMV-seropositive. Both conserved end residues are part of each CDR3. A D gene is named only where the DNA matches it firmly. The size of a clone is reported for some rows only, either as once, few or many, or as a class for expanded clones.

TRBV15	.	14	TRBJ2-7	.	TGTGCCACCAGCAGAGGTGCACAGTACTACGAGCAGTACTTC	CATSRGAQYYEQYF
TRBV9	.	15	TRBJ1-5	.	TGTGCCAGCAGCGTAGAAGGGGCGCCCGATCAGCCCCAGCATTTT	CASSVEGAPDQPQHF
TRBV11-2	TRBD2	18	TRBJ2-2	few	TGTGCCAGCAGCGCTACCGGGACTAGCGGGAGTGGAACCGGGGAGCTGTTTTTT	CASSATGTSGSGTGELFF
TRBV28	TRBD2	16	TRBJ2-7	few	TGTGCCAGCAGAACCGCCTGGGCGGGAGGTACCTACGAGCAGTACTTC	CASRTAWAGGTYEQYF
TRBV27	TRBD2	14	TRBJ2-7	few	TGTGCCAGCGGGCTACTAGCGGAGACCCCCGAGCAGTACTTC	CASGLLAETPEQYF
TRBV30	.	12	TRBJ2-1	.	TGTGCCTGGGGGATGCAGGGGGGTGAGCAGTTCTTC	CAWGMQGGEQFF
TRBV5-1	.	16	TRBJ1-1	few	TGCGCCAGCAGCCTACGACAGGCGTTCATGAACACTGAAGCTTTCTTT	CASSLRQAFMNTEAFF
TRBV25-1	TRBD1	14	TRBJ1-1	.	TGTGCCAGCAGACCGACAGGGCGGAACACTGAAGCTTTCTTT	CASRPTGRNTEAFF
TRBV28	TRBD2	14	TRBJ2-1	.	TGTGCCAGCAGTTTACCGCGGGAGGGGGTTGAGCAGTTCTTC	CASSLPREGVEQFF
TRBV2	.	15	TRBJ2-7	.	TGTGCCAGCAGTGGGGCTAGGGGGTCTGCTTACGAGCAGTACTTC	CASSGARGSAYEQYF
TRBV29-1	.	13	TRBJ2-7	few	TGCAGCGTTGGGACTCTGAGCTCCTACGAGCAGTACTTC	CSVGTLSSYEQYF
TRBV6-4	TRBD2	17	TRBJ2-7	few	TGTGCCAGCAGTGACTCAATAGCGGGAGTCCTCTCCTACGAGCAGTACTTC	CASSDSIAGVLSYEQYF
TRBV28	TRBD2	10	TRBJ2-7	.	TGTGCCAGCAGTGGAGCGGGACAGTACTTC	CASSGAGQYF
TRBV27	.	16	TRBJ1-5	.	TGTGCCAGCAGCCTCTACCCGGGTCCAAGCAATCAGCCCCAGCATTTT	CASSLYPGPSNQPQHF
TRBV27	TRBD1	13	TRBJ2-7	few	TGTGCCAGCAGTCGCGACAGGGACTACGAGCAGTACTTC	CASSRDRDYEQYF
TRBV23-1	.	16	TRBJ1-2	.	TGCGCCAGCAGTCAATCCAGGGCAGGCTTGGGCTATGGCTACACCTTC	CASSQSRAGLGYGYTF
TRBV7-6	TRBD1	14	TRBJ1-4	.	TGTGCCAGCAGCAGACAGGGAGGATACGAAAAACTGTTTTTT	CASSRQGGYEKLFF
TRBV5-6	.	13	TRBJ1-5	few	TGTGCCAGCAGCCTGGGAGACTCGAAGCCCCAGCATTTT	CASSLGDSKPQHF
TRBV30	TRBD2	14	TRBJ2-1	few	TGTGCCTGGAATCAACTAGCGAGCTACAATGAGCAGTTCTTC	CAWNQLASYNEQFF
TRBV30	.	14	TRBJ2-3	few	TGTGCCTGGAGTGATGGGGGAGGGGGAGATACGCAGTATTTT	CAWSDGGGGDTQYF
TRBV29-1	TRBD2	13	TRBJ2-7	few	TGCAGCGTTGGGGGCGGGAGCGCGGGCGAGCAGTACTTC	CSVGGGSAGEQYF
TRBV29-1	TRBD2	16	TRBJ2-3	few	TGCAGCGTTGACCCGACTAGCGGGAGGCGCACAGATACGCAGTATTTT	CSVDPTSGRRTDTQYF
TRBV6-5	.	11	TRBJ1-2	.	TGTGCCAGCAGGTCCGGTCATGGCTACACCTTC	CASRSGHGYTF
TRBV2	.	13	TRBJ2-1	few	TGTGCCAGCAGTGAAGAACTTCAGGATGAGCAGTTCTTC	CASSEELQDEQFF
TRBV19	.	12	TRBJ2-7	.	TGTGCCAGTAGAAACAGGGGAGGCGAGCAGTACTTC	CASRNRGGEQYF
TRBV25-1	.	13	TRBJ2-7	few	TGTGCCAGCACGGAGCCATGGAGGGACGAGCAGTACTTC	CASTEPWRDEQYF
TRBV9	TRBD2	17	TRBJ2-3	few	TGTGCCAGCAGCGTAGGCGTGGCGGGAGGGCGCACAGATACGCAGTATTTT	CASSVGVAGGRTDTQYF
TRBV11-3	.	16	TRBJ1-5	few	TGTGCCAGCAGCTTAGATATAACAGGAGACAATCAGCCCCAGCATTTT	CASSLDITGDNQPQHF
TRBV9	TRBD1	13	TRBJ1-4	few	TGTGCCAGCAGCGGGGACAGGGAAGAAAAACTGTTTTTT	CASSGDREEKLFF
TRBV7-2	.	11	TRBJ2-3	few	TGTGCCAGCAGCACAACAGATACGCAGTATTTT	CASSTTDTQYF
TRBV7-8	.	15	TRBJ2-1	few	TGTGCCAGCAGCCCCAGCGGTAGCTCCTACAATGAGCAGTTCTTC	CASSPSGSSYNEQFF
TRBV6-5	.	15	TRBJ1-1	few	TGTGCCAGCAGTTACTCCGACAGTTCGAACACTGAAGCTTTCTTT	CASSYSDSSNTEAFF
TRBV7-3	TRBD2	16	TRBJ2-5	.	TGTGCCAGCAGCTCCTGGACTAGCGGGGACCAAGAGACCCAGTACTTC	CASSSWTSGDQETQYF
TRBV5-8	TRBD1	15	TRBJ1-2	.	TGTGCCAGCAGCCCTCGACAGGGTTCTAACTATGGCTACACCTTC	CASSPRQGSNYGYTF
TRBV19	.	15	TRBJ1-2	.	TGTGCCAGTAGTATTGGTGGACAGCCCAACTATGGCTACACCTTC	CASSIGGQPNYGYTF
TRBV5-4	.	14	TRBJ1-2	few	TGTGCCAGCAGCCACCCGACAGTGTCCTATGGCTACACCTTC	CASSHPTVSYGYTF
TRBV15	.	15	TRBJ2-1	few	TGTGCCACCAGCAGAGCACAGAGAGATTACAATGAGCAGTTCTTC	CATSRAQRDYNEQFF
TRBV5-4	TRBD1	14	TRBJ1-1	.	TGTGCCAGCAGCTTAGGTCCGGACAGGCACATAGCTTTCTTT	CASSLGPDRHIAFF
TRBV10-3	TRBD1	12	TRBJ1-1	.	TGTGCCACCGGGACAGGGCCCACTGAAGCTTTCTTT	CATGTGPTEAFF
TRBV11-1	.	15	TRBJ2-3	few	TGTGCCAGCAGCTTAGCCGGTACTAGCACAGATACGCAGTATTTT	CASSLAGTSTDTQYF
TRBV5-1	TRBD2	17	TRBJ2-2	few	TGCGCCAGCAGCAACACCCGGACTAGCGGACTCACCGGGGAGCTGTTTTTT	CASSNTRTSGLTGELFF
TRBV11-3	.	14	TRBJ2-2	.	TGTGCCAGCAGCTCCCCGGGGAACACCGGGGAGCTGTTTTTT	CASSSPGNTGELFF
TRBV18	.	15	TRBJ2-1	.	TGTGCCAGCTCCCCCGGGTTATTGGGGGGCAATGAGCAGTTCTTC	CASSPGLLGGNEQFF
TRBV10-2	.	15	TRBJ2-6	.	TGCGCCAGCTCGTTACAGGGTTTTGGGGCCAACGTCCTGACTTTC	CASSLQGFGANVLTF
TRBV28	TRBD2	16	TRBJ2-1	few	TGTGCCAGCAACAGAGTCGGACTAGCGGGAGGGCCTGAGCAGTTCTTC	CASNRVGLAGGPEQFF
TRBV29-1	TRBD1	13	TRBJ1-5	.	TGCAGCGTCACAGGGGGCTACAATCAGCCCCAGCATTTT	CSVTGGYNQPQHF
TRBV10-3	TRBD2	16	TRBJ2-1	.	TGTGCCATCAGTTTATTGGGACTATTCTCCTACAATGAGCAGTTCTTC	CAISLLGLFSYNEQFF
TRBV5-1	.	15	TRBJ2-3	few	TGCGCCAGCAGCCAACGTACAGCGGGCACAGATACGCAGTATTTT	CASSQRTAGTDTQYF
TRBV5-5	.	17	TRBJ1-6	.	TGTGCCAGCAGCTTGTCGATGGGGGGAATGGATAATTCACCCCTCCACTTT	CASSLSMGGMDNSPLHF
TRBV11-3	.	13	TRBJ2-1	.	TGTGCCAGCAGCTTGGGGCGGTACAATGAGCAGTTCTTC	CASSLGRYNEQFF
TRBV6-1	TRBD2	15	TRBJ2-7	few	TGTGCCAGCAGTGAAAGGGAGGGAATAACCTACGAGCAGTACTTC	CASSEREGITYEQYF
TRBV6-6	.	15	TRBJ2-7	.	TGTGCCAGCAGCTACCCGAGACTCCAAGCCTACGAGCAGTACTTC	CASSYPRLQAYEQYF
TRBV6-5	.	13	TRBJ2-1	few	TGTGCCAGCAGTCCTGACTGGTACAATGAGCAGTTCTTC	CASSPDWYNEQFF